These T cell receptor beta chains were read from a single sample in a study of blood T cell repertoires in COVID-19. Clones were sequenced by immunoSEQ multiplex PCR, and TCRdb holds only the in-frame ones, with some missing. This table has about 64,000 clones, around four fifths appearing once. Sequenced input: peripheral blood. The receptors here all came from a human donor in a cohort sampled during active COVID-19. CDR3s include the opening cysteine and the closing phenylalanine or tryptophan. The order of the fields is D gene, clone size, J gene, V gene, CDR3 DNA, CDR3 protein. The D gene is left open where the match is weak. A row's size may be missing; if present it is once, few, many or a size class.

D: TRBD2
size: .
J: TRBJ2-3
V: TRBV6-6
DNA: TGTGCCAGCAGTCTGGGACTAGCGGGGGGGCTTTATAGCACAGATACGCAGTATTTT
CDR3: CASSLGLAGGLYSTDTQYF

D: TRBD1
size: .
J: TRBJ2-2
V: TRBV18
DNA: TGTGCCAGCCCGGGACAGTCGAACACCGGGGAGCTGTTTTTT
CDR3: CASPGQSNTGELFF

D: .
size: .
J: TRBJ2-6
V: TRBV6-4
DNA: TGTGCCAGCCAACGGGGATCTGGGGCCAACGTCCTGACTTTC
CDR3: CASQRGSGANVLTF

D: TRBD1
size: .
J: TRBJ2-4
V: TRBV19
DNA: TGTGCCAGTAGGGCCAGGGGGTCAACCACCGGAAACATTCAGTACTTC
CDR3: CASRARGSTTGNIQYF

D: .
size: .
J: TRBJ1-1
V: TRBV5-1
DNA: TGCGCCAGCAGCTTGGTTCTTCGAGACACTGAAGCTTTCTTT
CDR3: CASSLVLRDTEAFF

D: .
size: .
J: TRBJ1-5
V: TRBV5-1
DNA: TGCGCCAGCAGTGTGACCGGGGGTGGTCAGCCCCAGCATTTT
CDR3: CASSVTGGGQPQHF

D: .
size: few
J: TRBJ1-6
V: TRBV5-6
DNA: TGTGCCAGCAGCGCTGGACAGTCCATTTCGCCCCTCCACTTT
CDR3: CASSAGQSISPLHF

D: TRBD1
size: .
J: TRBJ1-5
V: TRBV6-5
DNA: TGTGCCAGCAGTTCGAAACAGGGGGCACGGCAGCCCCAGCATTTT
CDR3: CASSSKQGARQPQHF

D: .
size: .
J: TRBJ2-1
V: TRBV7-5
DNA: TGTGTCAGAAGCCCTCAGACAGGCCCCAATGAGCAGTTCTTC
CDR3: CVRSPQTGPNEQFF

D: .
size: .
J: TRBJ2-5
V: TRBV2
DNA: TGTGCCAGCAGTGATACAAGAAACCAAGAGACCCAGTACTTC
CDR3: CASSDTRNQETQYF

D: .
size: .
J: TRBJ2-4
V: TRBV28
DNA: TGTGCTGGGGGGGCCGGGTACTTC
CDR3: CAGGAGYF

D: TRBD2
size: few
J: TRBJ2-6
V: TRBV7-2
DNA: TGTGCCAGCAGGACGGGGGGGGCGGGGGCCAACGTCCTGACTTTC
CDR3: CASRTGGAGANVLTF

D: .
size: .
J: TRBJ2-2
V: TRBV6-6
DNA: TGTGCCAGCACCACCGTGGGGAGAGACACCGGGGAGCTGTTTTTT
CDR3: CASTTVGRDTGELFF

D: TRBD1
size: few
J: TRBJ2-2
V: TRBV11-2
DNA: TGTGCCAGCAGCTCCCGACAGGGACGGACCGGGGAGCTGTTTTTT
CDR3: CASSSRQGRTGELFF

D: TRBD1
size: .
J: TRBJ1-5
V: TRBV6-1
DNA: TGTGCCAGCAGTGAAGGAGGGACAGTTCTTCAGCCCCAGCATTTT
CDR3: CASSEGGTVLQPQHF

D: TRBD1
size: .
J: TRBJ2-5
V: TRBV11-1
DNA: TGTGCCAGCAGCTCGGGACAGGGAAGTAGCAGAGAGACCCAGTACTTC
CDR3: CASSSGQGSSRETQYF

D: .
size: .
J: TRBJ2-3
V: TRBV11-1
DNA: TGTGCCAGCAGCCCACGTCTGAACGAGGATACGCAGTATTTT
CDR3: CASSPRLNEDTQYF

D: .
size: .
J: TRBJ2-3
V: TRBV23-1
DNA: TGCGCCAGCAGTCATTTCCGCGGCCGGGTCACCGATACGCAGTATTTT
CDR3: CASSHFRGRVTDTQYF

D: .
size: .
J: TRBJ1-1
V: TRBV11-2
DNA: TGTGCCAGCAGCTTTCCGGTGAACACTGAAGCTTTCTTT
CDR3: CASSFPVNTEAFF

D: .
size: .
J: TRBJ1-1
V: TRBV20-1
DNA: TGCAGTGCCCCTCTTCGGTTTGAAGCTTTCTTT
CDR3: CSAPLRFEAFF

D: TRBD1
size: .
J: TRBJ2-1
V: TRBV7-2
DNA: TGTGCCAGCAGCTTAAAACAGGGGGCTCTAACCTCCCAAGCCAATGAGCAGTTCTTC
CDR3: CASSLKQGALTSQANEQFF

D: .
size: few
J: TRBJ1-2
V: TRBV6-6
DNA: TGTGCCAGCAGTACCTCGGACAGCGAAGGCTACACCTTC
CDR3: CASSTSDSEGYTF

D: TRBD1
size: .
J: TRBJ1-5
V: TRBV19
DNA: TGTGCCAGTAGAAGGACAGGGGGAGAAGGCCAGCCCCAGCATTTT
CDR3: CASRRTGGEGQPQHF

D: .
size: .
J: TRBJ2-2
V: TRBV19
DNA: TGTGCCAGTAGGAGTAGGGGGAGCGGGGAGCTGTTTTTT
CDR3: CASRSRGSGELFF

D: .
size: once
J: TRBJ1-4
V: TRBV7-8
DNA: TGTGCCAGCAGCACAGGGTGGACGGGTGAAAAACTGTTTTTT
CDR3: CASSTGWTGEKLFF

D: .
size: .
J: TRBJ2-3
V: TRBV11-3
DNA: TGTGCCAGCAGCAAGAGAGGGATCTCAGATACGCAGTATTTT
CDR3: CASSKRGISDTQYF

D: TRBD1
size: .
J: TRBJ1-2
V: TRBV19
DNA: TGTGCCAGCTCGAGTAGGGGGCACTATGGCTACACCTTC
CDR3: CASSSRGHYGYTF

D: TRBD2
size: .
J: TRBJ2-7
V: TRBV10-3
DNA: TGTGCCATCAGTGAGTTAGGCGGGGGAGAATACGAGCAGTACTTC
CDR3: CAISELGGGEYEQYF

D: TRBD1
size: .
J: TRBJ1-4
V: TRBV6-2/TRBV6-3
DNA: TGTGCCAGCAGTTACGGTCCGGGACAGAGGAATGAAAAACTGTTTTTT
CDR3: CASSYGPGQRNEKLFF

D: .
size: once
J: TRBJ1-2
V: TRBV6-5
DNA: TGTGCCAGCAGTCTCGGACGGGAGCACTATGGCTACACCTTC
CDR3: CASSLGREHYGYTF

D: .
size: once
J: TRBJ1-6
V: TRBV21-1
DNA: TGTGCCAGCAGCAAGAGGGGGCCGTCCTATAATTCACCCCTCCACTTT
CDR3: CASSKRGPSYNSPLHF

D: .
size: .
J: TRBJ1-4
V: TRBV7-2
DNA: TGTGCCAGCAGTCAAGCCCGGGAGGAAAAACTGTTTTTT
CDR3: CASSQAREEKLFF

D: .
size: .
J: TRBJ2-1
V: TRBV27
DNA: TGTGCCAGCAGTTTATCGCCAGGGGACATACCATACAATGAGCAGTTCTTC
CDR3: CASSLSPGDIPYNEQFF

D: TRBD2
size: .
J: TRBJ2-3
V: TRBV27
DNA: TGTGCCAGCAGTTTCTCCCTAGCGGGGGGCCCCTCTAGCACAGATACGCAGTATTTT
CDR3: CASSFSLAGGPSSTDTQYF

D: .
size: .
J: TRBJ1-4
V: TRBV12-5
DNA: TGTGCTAGTGGTTTGAGAGGTTTAGGAACTAATGAAAAACTGTTTTTT
CDR3: CASGLRGLGTNEKLFF

D: TRBD1
size: .
J: TRBJ2-3
V: TRBV7-8
DNA: TGTGCCAGCAGCTCTAGAGCCTTGGGGCAGGGGGCGCTTATAGATACGCAGTATTTT
CDR3: CASSSRALGQGALIDTQYF

D: .
size: .
J: TRBJ1-1
V: TRBV1
DNA: TGCACCAGCAGCCAAGTAAGACGACAGGGGGACACTGAAGCTTTCTTT
CDR3: CTSSQVRRQGDTEAFF

D: TRBD1
size: .
J: TRBJ2-5
V: TRBV5-1
DNA: TGCGCCAGCAGCCCGACAGGGGGCCCGTTGGGGACCCAGTACTTC
CDR3: CASSPTGGPLGTQYF

D: .
size: .
J: TRBJ2-3
V: TRBV10-2
DNA: TGCGCCAGCAGTGACCCGACAGATACGCAGTATTTT
CDR3: CASSDPTDTQYF

D: TRBD2
size: once
J: TRBJ2-7
V: TRBV11-2
DNA: TGTGCCAGCAGCCCCCGACTAGCGGGGGCCTACGAGCAGTACTTC
CDR3: CASSPRLAGAYEQYF

D: .
size: .
J: TRBJ2-1
V: TRBV12-2
DNA: TGTGCAAGTCGCTCACCCAATGGGGAAACGGACAGGGGGGGATACAATGAGCAGTTCTTC
CDR3: CASRSPNGETDRGGYNEQFF

D: .
size: few
J: TRBJ2-3
V: TRBV4-1
DNA: TGCGCCAGCAGCCAAAATATTGGCCCAGATACGCAGTATTTT
CDR3: CASSQNIGPDTQYF

D: .
size: .
J: TRBJ1-2
V: TRBV6-5
DNA: TGTGCCAGCAGGCCCATGGACAGCTATATGCGGGGCTACACCTTC
CDR3: CASRPMDSYMRGYTF

D: .
size: few
J: TRBJ1-2
V: TRBV19
DNA: TGTGCCAGTAGGAAAGGGGGAATTTCTAACTATGGCTACACCTTC
CDR3: CASRKGGISNYGYTF

D: .
size: .
J: TRBJ2-5
V: TRBV4-1
DNA: TGCGCCAGCAGCCAAGATTGGACATCCCAAGAGACCCAGTACTTC
CDR3: CASSQDWTSQETQYF

D: .
size: .
J: TRBJ1-6
V: TRBV7-2
DNA: TGTGCCAGCAGCCTCGGTAACGAGGCTTCACCCCTCCACTTT
CDR3: CASSLGNEASPLHF

D: .
size: .
J: TRBJ2-6
V: TRBV6-4
DNA: TGTGCCAGTAAATCGTCTGGGGCCAACGTCCTGACTTTC
CDR3: CASKSSGANVLTF

D: .
size: .
J: TRBJ2-3
V: TRBV6-4
DNA: TGTGCCAGCAGTCAGTCGGCGGGGGCTAGCACAGATACGCAGTATTTT
CDR3: CASSQSAGASTDTQYF

D: TRBD2
size: .
J: TRBJ2-1
V: TRBV10-1
DNA: TGCGCCAGCACCCCCCGGACTAGCGGGGGTTACAATGAGCAGTTCTTC
CDR3: CASTPRTSGGYNEQFF

D: .
size: .
J: TRBJ1-1
V: TRBV5-4
DNA: TGTGCCAGCAGCTTGGAGTTGGGCAGCATGAACACTGAAGCTTTCTTT
CDR3: CASSLELGSMNTEAFF

D: .
size: once
J: TRBJ1-6
V: TRBV6-1
DNA: TGTGCCAGCAGTGAGCAGGGAGGGAAGAATTCACCCCTCCACTTT
CDR3: CASSEQGGKNSPLHF

D: TRBD1
size: .
J: TRBJ1-5
V: TRBV19
DNA: TGTGCCAGTAGTAGCCTAAGACAGGGCCGGGGGCCCAATCAGCCCCAGCATTTT
CDR3: CASSSLRQGRGPNQPQHF

D: TRBD2
size: .
J: TRBJ2-7
V: TRBV19
DNA: TGTGCCAGTAGTACCTACAGGGATCCTAGCGGGGGTCCAATCGGCTACGAGCAGTACTTC
CDR3: CASSTYRDPSGGPIGYEQYF

D: TRBD2
size: .
J: TRBJ2-5
V: TRBV5-4
DNA: TGTGCCAGCAGCTTGGGGGGGGAGGGCCAAGAGACCCAGTACTTC
CDR3: CASSLGGEGQETQYF

D: TRBD1
size: .
J: TRBJ1-4
V: TRBV5-5
DNA: TGTGCCAGCAGCCTGCGGACAGGCACATGGGAAAAACTGTTTTTT
CDR3: CASSLRTGTWEKLFF